The 15 T cell receptor beta chains below all came from one sample that was sequenced in a study of cytomegalovirus exposure and HLA in healthy donors. The PCR employed 60 Vbeta primers together with 13 Jbeta primers. Measured with immunoSEQ multiplex PCR; TCRdb has only the in-frame clones, and not every one. This sample has 20,000 to 25,000 clones, with about 80% found just once. Sequencing input: PBMCs. The source of these receptors is a man aged 55 to 70 in good health and CMV-seronegative.

In its sample, this clone was seen once. The gene calls are TRBV7-3 and TRBJ2-1; 14 bases align to TRBD2. The CDR3 length is 14 residues. CDR1 is SGHTA and CDR2 is FQGTGA in the germline V gene. The V segment lost 6 bases and the J segment 10 bases; nucleotides outside the gene matches: 5. CDR3 bases: TGTGCCAGCAGTCGACTAGCGGGAGGGGGCGAGCAGTTCTTC. This sequence encodes CASSRLAGGGEQFF.

This chain joins TRBV10-2 and TRBJ2-1; 10 bases are a match to TRBD2. The germline gives CDR1 WSHSY, CDR2 SAAADI. CDR3 length: 15 residues. Trimming cost V 10 bases and J 3 bases; bases outside gene matches: 9. CDR3 DNA: TGCGCCACCTTCCGGTTAGCGGGAGGCTACAATGAGCAGTTCTTC. It yields the protein CATFRLAGGYNEQFF.

The V gene is TRBV7-9, the J gene TRBJ2-5, with TRBD2 as a possible D gene (5 bases). The CDR3 runs 16 residues. Germline values: CDR1 SEHNR, CDR2 FQNEAQ (reference sequence). V was clipped by 5 bases and J by 3 bases, with 19 bases between them. CDR3 DNA: TGTGCCAGCAGCCTATCTAGAGGAGGTCTCAAAGAGACCCAGTACTTC. Translating it yields CASSLSRGGLKETQYF.

The rearrangement joins TRBV5-6 to TRBJ1-1; 7 bases match TRBD1. The CDR3 sequence is 15 residues long. The V gene's germline CDR1 is SGHDT and CDR2 YYEEEE. The V gene end was trimmed by 0 bases and the J gene end by 1 base; junction bases not matched to a gene: 3. The CDR3: CASSLEGARNTEAFF. The CDR3 region has the DNA TGTGCCAGCAGCTTGGAGGGGGCGCGGAACACTGAAGCTTTCTTT.

This sequence joins TRBV10-3 and TRBJ1-2; D gene unclear. The length of the CDR3 is 14 residues. CDR1 ENHRY and CDR2 SYGVKD come from the germline V gene. The V end lost 0 bases, the J end lost 1 base, and 6 bases lay between the germline ends. In DNA form, the CDR3 reads TGTGCCATCAGTGAGTCGGGCAGTAACTATGGCTACACCTTC. It specifies CAISESGSNYGYTF.

This clone was detected only a few times. The chain uses TRBV5-4 and TRBJ2-5, with TRBD2 matching 10 bases. Germline-derived CDR1 and CDR2 are SGHNT and YYREEE (reference sequence). The CDR3 has 14 residues. V shed 2 bases, J shed 4 bases, and the junction held 2 bases outside the gene matches. The CDR3 DNA reads TGTGCCAGCAGCTTCTTAGCGGGAGGAGAGACCCAGTACTTC. Protein: CASSFLAGGETQYF.

V usage is TRBV6-1 and J usage is TRBJ2-1; D possibly corresponds to TRBD1 (6 bases). Germline CDR1 MNHNS, CDR2 SASEGT. The CDR3 spans 15 residues. V dropped 4 bases and J dropped 2 bases, with 12 bases sitting between them. In nucleotides, the CDR3 is TGTGCCAGCAGTGGGAACAGGGCCGCCTACAATGAGCAGTTCTTC. It specifies CASSGNRAAYNEQFF.

The chain recombines TRBV5-1 with TRBJ1-2, with 10 bases matching TRBD1. V was clipped by 0 bases and J by 12 bases; unmatched bases: 2. The CDR3 extends over 12 amino acids. Germline loops: CDR1 SGHRS, CDR2 YFSETQ. CDR3 amino acids: CASSLGQGAHTF. The CDR3 region has the DNA TGCGCCAGCAGCTTGGGACAGGGGGCGCACACCTTC.

This clone has only a few counts. The V and J genes are TRBV11-2 and TRBJ2-7, with 7 nucleotides matching TRBD1. V dropped 2 bases and J dropped 3; count of bases not matched to a gene: 4. Per the germline V gene, CDR1 is SGHAT and CDR2 is FQNNGV. This CDR3 contains 14 residues. This CDR3 reads CASSLLSGGYEQYF. In DNA, the CDR3 is TGTGCCAGCAGCTTATTGTCAGGGGGCTACGAGCAGTACTTC.

This clone was counted a few times. V and J are TRBV7-9 and TRBJ1-5; D is unclear. The length of the CDR3 is 15 residues. V was shortened by 2 bases and J by 3 bases, with 11 bases between the two germline ends. Per the germline V gene, CDR1 is SEHNR and CDR2 is FQNEAQ (reference sequence). Here the CDR3 DNA reads TGTGCCAGCAGCTTATCAGAATCCAACAATCAGCCCCAGCATTTT. Translated, it gives CASSLSESNNQPQHF.

The chain joins TRBV4-1 to TRBJ2-1; D gene ambiguous. Germline V gene sequence: CDR1 MGHRA, CDR2 YSYEKL. Trimming took 5 bases from V and 4 from J, leaving 3 bases between them. The CDR3 spans 11 residues. The CDR3 DNA reads as TGCGCCAGCAGCTCATACAATGAGCAGTTCTTC. This gives the protein CASSSYNEQFF.

In its sample, this clone was seen once. This chain connects TRBV7-9 to TRBJ1-4; maybe TRBD1 (6 bases). The V gene lost 5 bases and the J gene lost 15 bases, with 16 bases spanning the gap. The germline CDR1 and CDR2 sequences are SEHNR and FQNEAQ (reference sequence). This CDR3 region has 12 residues. CDR3 coding DNA: TGTGCCAGCAGCAAAACGAGGGGGAAGATGTTTTTT. This codes for CASSKTRGKMFF.

V usage is TRBV7-6 and J usage is TRBJ2-5; D is ambiguous. CDR1 and CDR2 (germline): SGHVS, FNYEAQ. V was pared by 8 bases and J by 5 bases, with 12 bases between. This CDR3 contains 12 residues. CDR3 nucleotides: TGTGCCAGCTCCCCCCCCGGGGAGACCCAGTACTTC. Translating it yields CASSPPGETQYF. The full variable domain, with the rest looked up from reference TRBV7-6 and TRBJ2-5, is GAGVSQSPRYKVTKRGQDVALRCDPISGHVSLYWYRQALGQGPEFLTYFNYEAQQDKSGLPNDRFSAERPEGSISTLTIQRTEQRDSAMYRCASSPPGETQYFGPGTRLLVL.

J is TRBJ1-6 and V is TRBV27; 8 nucleotides align to TRBD1. The CDR3 spans 15 residues. CDR1 and CDR2 (germline): MNHEY, SMNVEV (reference sequence). V shed 6 bases and J 6 bases; nucleotides not matched to a gene: 7. The CDR3 coding sequence is TGTGCCAGCAGGGCCTTGGACAGGGTTAATTCACCCCTCCACTTT. This gives the protein CASRALDRVNSPLHF.

This chain links TRBV7-3 with TRBJ1-2, with D perhaps TRBD1 (6 bases). Germline loops: CDR1 SGHTA, CDR2 FQGTGA. This CDR3 region has 13 residues. The V and J ends lost 3 bases and 10 bases respectively, with 15 bases between them. CDR3 sequence: CASSLDRTLDYTF. CDR3 nucleotides: TGTGCCAGCAGCTTGGACAGAACTTTGGACTACACCTTC.